What follows is one TCR beta chain and its context. Germline values: CDR1 SGHRS, CDR2 YFSETQ. This CDR3 is built from 15 residues. The V end was cut by 0 bases, the J end by 4 bases, with 13 bases between. As originally analysed: Amplification of reference gene primers was used by the study to estimate nucleated cell counts. Produced via immunoSEQ multiplex PCR; TCRdb's table is partial and in-frame only. D and trimming were read from the DNA, whereas the V and J calls and clone size are those reported in that table. The sample holds around 150,000 clones; 80% to 90% are singletons and the top ten take approximately 8%. This record belongs to a study of blood T cell repertoires in COVID-19.

Material: peripheral blood. The sequence was obtained from a man aged 55 to 70 with acute or convalescent COVID-19. The genes are TRBV5-1 and TRBJ1-2; no definite D call. Written as DNA, the CDR3 is TGCGCCAGCAGCTTGGGGTTTGAACGCGGCTATGGCTACACCTTC. Translated: CASSLGFERGYGYTF.